Below, one T cell receptor (beta chain) is given with its context. Its cognate antigen is unknown. The V and J ends lost 5 bases and 0 bases, in that order; junction bases with no gene match: 8. This CDR3 contains 18 residues. Germline V gives CDR1 SGHNT, CDR2 YYREEE (reference sequence). These data are taken from a study of cytomegalovirus exposure and HLA in healthy donors. Findings of the study overall: Cytomegalovirus status, reportedly, was diagnosed with high specificity and sensitivity by the classifier. Within the data, a cluster of highly shared sequence variants was likely a sequencing artifact.

PCR amplification relied on 60 Vbeta primers (plus 13 Jbeta primers). Original handling: Later reanalysis found roughly 80 million unique TCR beta chains, some 10 million of them shared. Libraries were prepared by immunoSEQ multiplex PCR; TCRdb keeps only in-frame clonotypes and omits some of them. V and J calls and clone size are those listed in that table; D and trimming were worked out from the DNA. The sample has about 150,000 clones; more than 70% are singletons. The clonotype comes from a man aged 40-50 years in good health and CMV-seronegative. The sample taken for sequencing was PBMCs. The chain uses TRBV5-4 and TRBJ2-5; 15 bases fit TRBD2. For the CDR3, the DNA is TGTGCCAGCAGTTTAGGACTAGCGGGGGGGCCTCACCAAGAGACCCAGTACTTC. This encodes CASSLGLAGGPHQETQYF.